This is a list of T cell receptor beta chains from one sample in a study of graft-versus-host responses after intestinal transplantation. No cognate antigen is known for these TCRs. Assay: immunoSEQ multiplex PCR; the TCRdb copy retains only in-frame clones and omits some. The top ten hold 0.09% to 0.1% of the sample, which has some 86,000 clones, around 92% seen once. The input for sequencing was unstimulated CD4+ T cells sorted from spleen or lymph node cells, taken before intestinal transplant. These receptors originate from a human donor who received an intestinal transplant. The CDR3 runs from the conserved cysteine through the conserved F or W. A D gene is named only where the DNA matches it firmly. Rows give clone size only sometimes, using once, few, many, or a class for an expanded clone.

clone_size: once; v_call: TRBV4-3; d_call: .; j_call: TRBJ2-3; cdr3_aa: CASSQGRGAVDTQYF; cdr3_nt: TGCGCCAGCAGCCAAGGCCGTGGTGCAGTAGATACGCAGTATTTT
clone_size: .; v_call: TRBV7-2; d_call: TRBD1; j_call: TRBJ1-5; cdr3_aa: CASSADRGWDQPQHF; cdr3_nt: TGTGCCAGCAGCGCCGACAGGGGCTGGGATCAGCCCCAGCATTTT
clone_size: .; v_call: TRBV2; d_call: TRBD1; j_call: TRBJ2-5; cdr3_aa: CASRDRVETQYF; cdr3_nt: TGTGCCAGCAGGGACAGGGTTGAGACCCAGTACTTC
clone_size: .; v_call: TRBV19; d_call: TRBD1; j_call: TRBJ1-5; cdr3_aa: CASSGTGGGNQPQHF; cdr3_nt: TGTGCCAGTAGCGGGACAGGGGGCGGCAATCAGCCCCAGCATTTT
clone_size: .; v_call: TRBV2; d_call: TRBD2; j_call: TRBJ2-5; cdr3_aa: CASESGGQETQYF; cdr3_nt: TGTGCCAGCGAAAGCGGGGGCCAAGAGACCCAGTACTTC
clone_size: .; v_call: TRBV5-8; d_call: .; j_call: TRBJ2-5; cdr3_aa: CASSLKRQFQETQYF; cdr3_nt: TGTGCCAGCAGCTTGAAGCGGCAGTTCCAAGAGACCCAGTACTTC
clone_size: .; v_call: TRBV5-1; d_call: TRBD1; j_call: TRBJ2-7; cdr3_aa: CASSLARTGTGTHEQYF; cdr3_nt: TGCGCCAGCAGCTTGGCGAGGACCGGGACAGGGACTCACGAGCAGTACTTC
clone_size: .; v_call: TRBV7-8; d_call: TRBD1; j_call: TRBJ2-7; cdr3_aa: CASSRTGLTYEQYF; cdr3_nt: TGTGCCAGCAGCCGGACAGGGTTAACCTACGAGCAGTACTTC
clone_size: .; v_call: TRBV7-2; d_call: TRBD2; j_call: TRBJ2-3; cdr3_aa: CASSYGLAATDTQYF; cdr3_nt: TGTGCCAGCAGCTACGGACTAGCGGCGACAGATACGCAGTATTTT
clone_size: .; v_call: TRBV5-6; d_call: TRBD1; j_call: TRBJ1-1; cdr3_aa: CASSYRDRGWTEAFF; cdr3_nt: TGTGCCAGCAGCTATCGGGACAGGGGATGGACTGAAGCTTTCTTT
clone_size: once; v_call: TRBV2; d_call: .; j_call: TRBJ1-6; cdr3_aa: CASSELGQINSPLHF; cdr3_nt: TGTGCCAGCAGTGAACTTGGGCAGATTAATTCACCCCTCCACTTT
clone_size: .; v_call: TRBV27; d_call: TRBD2; j_call: TRBJ2-3; cdr3_aa: CASLSGLAGGRTDTQYF; cdr3_nt: TGTGCCAGTCTATCCGGACTAGCGGGGGGCCGCACAGATACGCAGTATTTT
clone_size: .; v_call: TRBV6-5; d_call: .; j_call: TRBJ1-1; cdr3_aa: CASRTRDSLNTEAFF; cdr3_nt: TGTGCCAGCCGGACCAGGGACTCTTTGAACACTGAAGCTTTCTTT
clone_size: .; v_call: TRBV6-1; d_call: TRBD1; j_call: TRBJ1-4; cdr3_aa: CASSDLRGQGKLFF; cdr3_nt: TGTGCCAGCAGTGATTTGAGGGGGCAAGGAAAACTGTTTTTT
clone_size: .; v_call: TRBV18; d_call: TRBD1; j_call: TRBJ1-5; cdr3_aa: CASSQDRDSNQPQHF; cdr3_nt: TGTGCCAGCTCACAGGACAGGGATAGCAATCAGCCCCAGCATTTT
clone_size: .; v_call: TRBV6-6; d_call: TRBD1; j_call: TRBJ1-2; cdr3_aa: CASSRQGGYTF; cdr3_nt: TGTGCCAGCAGCCGACAGGGCGGCTACACCTTC
clone_size: .; v_call: TRBV11-2; d_call: TRBD1; j_call: TRBJ1-2; cdr3_aa: CASSSSPQGGRYGYTF; cdr3_nt: TGTGCCAGCAGCTCAAGCCCACAGGGGGGACGGTATGGCTACACCTTC
clone_size: .; v_call: TRBV29-1; d_call: .; j_call: TRBJ1-2; cdr3_aa: CSVDRSPGNGYTF; cdr3_nt: TGCAGCGTTGATCGGTCCCCTGGTAATGGCTACACCTTC
clone_size: .; v_call: TRBV5-4; d_call: .; j_call: TRBJ2-5; cdr3_aa: CASSYDRYETQYF; cdr3_nt: TGTGCCAGCAGCTACGACAGATACGAGACCCAGTACTTC
clone_size: .; v_call: TRBV18; d_call: .; j_call: TRBJ1-1; cdr3_aa: CASSLMTEAEAFF; cdr3_nt: TGTGCCAGCTCCCTAATGACAGAAGCTGAAGCTTTCTTT
clone_size: .; v_call: TRBV5-5; d_call: .; j_call: TRBJ1-4; cdr3_aa: CASSPHLSGEKLFF; cdr3_nt: TGTGCCAGCAGCCCCCACTTAAGTGGTGAAAAACTGTTTTTT
clone_size: .; v_call: TRBV6-5; d_call: .; j_call: TRBJ1-6; cdr3_aa: CASSYARTGENSPLHF; cdr3_nt: TGTGCCAGCAGTTACGCCCGGACGGGGGAAAATTCACCCCTCCACTTT
clone_size: .; v_call: TRBV19; d_call: TRBD1; j_call: TRBJ1-1; cdr3_aa: CASSIPQGAAYTEAFF; cdr3_nt: TGTGCCAGTAGTATTCCGCAGGGGGCGGCGTACACTGAAGCTTTCTTT
clone_size: .; v_call: TRBV20-1; d_call: .; j_call: TRBJ2-1; cdr3_aa: CSANLNEQFF; cdr3_nt: TGCAGTGCTAATTTAAATGAGCAGTTCTTC
clone_size: .; v_call: TRBV11-3; d_call: TRBD1; j_call: TRBJ2-7; cdr3_aa: CASSLGTGQGVSYEQYF; cdr3_nt: TGTGCCAGCAGCTTAGGTACGGGACAGGGGGTTTCCTACGAGCAGTACTTC
clone_size: .; v_call: TRBV7-2; d_call: TRBD1; j_call: TRBJ2-7; cdr3_aa: CASRPISVTGGPYEQYF; cdr3_nt: TGTGCCAGCAGGCCTATTTCCGTGACAGGGGGCCCCTACGAGCAGTACTTC
clone_size: .; v_call: TRBV7-2; d_call: .; j_call: TRBJ2-3; cdr3_aa: CASSLGGDGDTQYF; cdr3_nt: TGTGCCAGCAGCTTAGGGGGGGATGGGGATACGCAGTATTTT
clone_size: once; v_call: TRBV5-1; d_call: .; j_call: TRBJ1-1; cdr3_aa: CASSLARGPTEAFF; cdr3_nt: TGCGCCAGCAGCCTCGCTAGGGGCCCCACTGAAGCTTTCTTT
clone_size: .; v_call: TRBV7-2; d_call: TRBD1; j_call: TRBJ1-2; cdr3_aa: CASRYTGTGGECAF; cdr3_nt: TGTGCCAGCAGATATACCGGGACAGGGGGCGAGTGTGCCTTC
clone_size: once; v_call: TRBV19; d_call: .; j_call: TRBJ1-5; cdr3_aa: CASSSAYSNQPQHF; cdr3_nt: TGTGCCAGTAGTAGCGCGTATAGCAATCAGCCCCAGCATTTT
clone_size: .; v_call: TRBV10-2; d_call: .; j_call: TRBJ2-3; cdr3_aa: CASTNTDTQYF; cdr3_nt: TGCGCCAGCACTAACACAGATACGCAGTATTTT
clone_size: .; v_call: TRBV19; d_call: TRBD1; j_call: TRBJ1-2; cdr3_aa: CASNSDREDGYTF; cdr3_nt: TGTGCCAGTAATTCGGACAGGGAAGATGGCTACACCTTC
clone_size: .; v_call: TRBV4-1; d_call: TRBD2; j_call: TRBJ2-1; cdr3_aa: CASSQTLAGDYNEQFF; cdr3_nt: TGCGCCAGCAGCCAGACACTGGCGGGGGACTACAATGAGCAGTTCTTC
clone_size: .; v_call: TRBV4-3; d_call: .; j_call: TRBJ1-2; cdr3_aa: CASSHSDGYTF; cdr3_nt: TGCGCCAGCAGCCATTCGGATGGCTACACCTTC
clone_size: .; v_call: TRBV4-1; d_call: TRBD1; j_call: TRBJ1-6; cdr3_aa: CASSQDTGVGSPLHF; cdr3_nt: TGCGCCAGCAGCCAAGACACAGGGGTTGGCTCACCCCTCCACTTT
clone_size: few; v_call: TRBV9; d_call: TRBD2; j_call: TRBJ2-1; cdr3_aa: CASSVGLAGSYNEQFF; cdr3_nt: TGTGCCAGCAGCGTAGGACTAGCGGGGTCCTACAATGAGCAGTTCTTC
clone_size: .; v_call: TRBV7-2; d_call: TRBD1; j_call: TRBJ1-1; cdr3_aa: CASSYPTGWNTEAFF; cdr3_nt: TGTGCCAGCAGCTACCCGACAGGGTGGAACACTGAAGCTTTCTTT